What follows are 3 T cell receptor beta chains derived from one specimen sequenced in a study of blood T cell repertoires in COVID-19. Repertoires were generated with immunoSEQ multiplex PCR, while TCRdb's copy carries only in-frame clones and drops some. The table lists about 210,000 clones, 80% to 90% of them singletons. Material: peripheral blood. The receptors were sampled from a man aged 45 to 65 with active or convalescent COVID-19.

The genes are TRBV19 and TRBJ1-5, with 9 bases identical to TRBD1. The CDR3 extends over 13 amino acids. V dropped 3 bases and J dropped 9; count of bases not matched to a gene: 3. CDR1 is LNHDA and CDR2 is SQIVND in the germline V gene (reference sequence). CDR3 coding DNA: TGTGCCAGTAGTATTCCGACAGGGGGGCCCCAGCATTTT. This gives the protein CASSIPTGGPQHF.

The rearrangement joins TRBV2 to TRBJ1-1, with TRBD1 identical over 7 bases. The V and J ends lost 11 bases and 7 bases, in that order; junction bases with no gene match: 10. This CDR3 comprises 12 residues. Germline CDR1 SNHLY, CDR2 FYNNEI. The chain's CDR3 is CAPREGAGEAFF. The CDR3, as DNA: TGTGCCCCGAGAGAGGGGGCTGGTGAAGCTTTCTTT.

V usage is TRBV6-6 and J usage is TRBJ2-2, with a tentative D call TRBD2 (5 bases). Germline CDR1 reads MNHNY; CDR2 reads SVGAGI (reference sequence). Trimming left V 2 bases short and J 7 bases short, with 11 bases between. The CDR3 runs to 14 residues. The DNA of the CDR3 is TGTGCCAGCAGTTACGTTCCCGAGGGCGGGGAGCTGTTTTTT. Residues: CASSYVPEGGELFF.